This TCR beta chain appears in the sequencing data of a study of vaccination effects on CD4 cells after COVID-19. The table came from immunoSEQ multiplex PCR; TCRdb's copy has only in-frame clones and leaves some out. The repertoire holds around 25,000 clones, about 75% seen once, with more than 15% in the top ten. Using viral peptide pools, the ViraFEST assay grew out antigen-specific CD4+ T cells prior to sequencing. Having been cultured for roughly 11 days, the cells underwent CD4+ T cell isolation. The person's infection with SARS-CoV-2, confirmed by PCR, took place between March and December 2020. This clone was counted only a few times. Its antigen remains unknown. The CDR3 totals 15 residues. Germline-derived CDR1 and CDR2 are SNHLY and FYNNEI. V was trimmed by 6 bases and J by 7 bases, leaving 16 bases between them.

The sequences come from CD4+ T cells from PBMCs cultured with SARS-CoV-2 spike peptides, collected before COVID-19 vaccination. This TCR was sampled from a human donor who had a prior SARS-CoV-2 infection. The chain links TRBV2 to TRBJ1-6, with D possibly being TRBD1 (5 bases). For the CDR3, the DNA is TGTGCCAGCAGCTGGAATCAGGGTCGAAATTCACCCCTCCACTTT. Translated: CASSWNQGRNSPLHF. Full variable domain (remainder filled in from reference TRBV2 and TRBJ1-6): EPEVTQTPSHQVTQMGQEVILRCVPISNHLYFYWYRQILGQKVEFLVSFYNNEISEKSEIFDDQFSVERPDGSNFTLKIRSTKLEDSAMYFCASSWNQGRNSPLHFGNGTRLTVT.